The 28 T cell receptor beta chains listed next were all sequenced from one sample in a study of vaccination and CD4 T cells after COVID-19. Antigens of these TCRs are unknown. The Oncomine TCR Beta short-read assay sequenced DNA from cultured CD4+ T cells. TCRdb re-analysed the PCR reads in MiXCR, keeping a single row per CDR3 protein. The profile shows around 13,000 distinct CDR3 sequences, 70% to 75% of them singletons. Treatment in this sample: approximately 11-day PBMC culture with coronavirus spike peptide pools or control peptides (ViraFEST assay). Sample: CD4+ T cells from blood, cultured in vitro, taken after SARS-CoV-2 vaccination. These TCRs come from a human donor who received a COVID-19 vaccine.

The chain employs TRBV7-2 and TRBJ1-1; D is undetermined. The CDR3 sequence is 14 residues long. V was cut by 1 base and J by 0 bases, with 6 bases left in between. The germline V gene has CDR1 SGHTA and CDR2 FQGNSA. CDR3 protein: CASSLGAVNTEAFF. For the CDR3, the DNA is TGTGCCAGCAGCTTAGGGGCCGTGAACACTGAAGCTTTCTTT.

CDR3 coding DNA: TGTGCCAGCAGTTTGAGGCGGGGGGGTACAGATACGCAGTATTTT. This codes for CASSLRRGGTDTQYF. The chain links TRBV12-3 or TRBV12-4 to TRBJ2-3; 9 positions match TRBD2. This CDR3 comprises 15 residues. Trimming at V came to 3 bases and at J to 3 bases, leaving 4 bases not matched to a gene.

The chain has TRBV7-9 and TRBJ2-6; D unresolved. The germline V gene has CDR1 SEHNR and CDR2 FQNEAQ (reference sequence). Trimming shortened V by 7 bases and J by 0 bases, and 19 bases separated the two germline ends. This CDR3 is 18 amino acids long. In nucleotides, the CDR3 is TGTGCCAGCACCTATTGGCGTACTCTTTACTCTGGGGCCAACGTCCTGACTTTC. Translation gives CASTYWRTLYSGANVLTF.

Details on this clonotype: The germline gene is not matched at one end of the junction; a read error may be the cause. The chain is built from TRBV6-1 and TRBJ1-3; D gene unclear. This CDR3 has 13 residues. The germline V gene encodes CDR1 MNHNS and CDR2 SASEGT. The CDR3 sequence is CASSRFSGNTIYF. In DNA, the CDR3 is TGTGCAAGCAGCAGGTTCTCTGGAAACACCATATATTTT.

The V gene is TRBV7-2, the J gene TRBJ1-2, with a tentative D call TRBD1 (6 bases). V shed 5 bases and J shed 4 bases, with 17 bases lying between them. Looked up from germline, CDR1 is SGHTA and CDR2 is FQGNSA. The CDR3 loop spans 15 amino acids. CDR3 residues: CASSDVAGASYGYTF. The CDR3 region has the DNA TGTGCCAGCAGCGATGTAGCGGGGGCCAGCTATGGCTACACCTTC.

Details on this clonotype: A much larger clone lies one base from this, so it may be a read error. Without the conserved terminal phenylalanine or tryptophan, this CDR3 likely stems from a read error. The CDR3 is CASSRTGKGSSYNSPLHL. CDR3 DNA sequence: TGTGCCAGCAGTCGCACAGGGAAAGGGAGCTCCTATAATTCACCCCTCCACCTT. This rearrangement joins TRBV12-3 or TRBV12-4 to TRBJ1-6; tentative D call: TRBD1 (6 bases). Between the trimmed V and J ends, which lost 5 bases and 0 bases, there was a span of 17 bases. This CDR3 spans 18 amino acids.

V and J are TRBV19 and TRBJ2-5, with D possibly TRBD2 on 7 matching bases. V was pared by 3 bases and J by 2 bases, with 10 bases between. Germline-derived CDR1 and CDR2 are LNHDA and SQIVND (reference sequence). The CDR3 totals 14 residues. The CDR3 sequence: CASSIGGTQETQYF. The CDR3 DNA reads as TGTGCCAGTAGTATCGGGGGGACACAAGAGACCCAGTACTTC.

This sequence joins TRBV6-5 and TRBJ1-2, with D tentatively TRBD1 (6 bases). CDR1 is MNHEY and CDR2 is SVGAGI in the germline V gene. The CDR3 consists of 15 residues. Trimming removed 0 bases at V and 5 bases at J, with 13 bases between. CDR3 coding DNA: TGTGCCAGCAGTTACTCCACAACAGGGACGTATGGCTACACCTTC. Translating it yields CASSYSTTGTYGYTF.

This clonotype was seen more than once but under ten times. This chain joins TRBV2 and TRBJ2-2, with 7 bases fitting TRBD1. The CDR3 is 14 amino acids. Germline trimming cut 3 bases from V and 7 bases from J; bases unmatched to any gene: 5. Germline CDR1 and CDR2: SNHLY and FYNNEI. Here the CDR3 reads CASSDTGVGGELFF. In nucleotides, the CDR3 is TGTGCCAGCAGTGACACAGGGGTCGGCGGGGAGCTGTTTTTT.

In this sample, this clonotype turned up once. The V gene is TRBV19, the J gene TRBJ1-2, with a possible D match to TRBD1 (6 bases). CDR1 and CDR2 from the germline V gene are LNHDA and SQIVND (reference sequence). This CDR3 region has 16 residues. Trimming pared 4 bases from V and 0 bases from J, leaving 15 bases between. The CDR3 reads CASSSPGEPSNYGYTF. The CDR3 DNA reads TGTGCCAGTAGTAGCCCAGGGGAACCGTCTAACTATGGCTACACCTTC.

The chain joins TRBV7-9 to TRBJ1-2; D gene ambiguous. The CDR3 sequence is 12 residues long. Trimming cost V 0 bases and J 8 bases, with 7 bases left between them. Germline loops: CDR1 SEHNR, CDR2 FQNEAQ (reference sequence). Here the CDR3 DNA reads TGTGCCAGCAGCTTAGCATCGAAGGGCTACACCTTC. Translation: CASSLASKGYTF. Combining the CDR3 with reference TRBV7-9 and TRBJ1-2 gives the whole variable domain DTGVSQNPRHKITKRGQNVTFRCDPISEHNRLYWYRQTLGQGPEFLTYFQNEAQLEKSRLLSDRFSAERPKGSFSTLEIQRTEQGDSAMYLCASSLASKGYTFGSGTRLTVV.

The rearrangement links TRBV20-1 to TRBJ2-3, with 10 nucleotides matching TRBD1. CDR1 and CDR2 from the germline V gene are DFQATT and SNEGSKA (reference sequence). V was pared by 0 bases and J by 2 bases, with 8 bases of the junction left unmatched. This CDR3 has 17 residues. CDR3: CSARDPMTGGFTDTQYF. In nucleotides, the CDR3 is TGCAGTGCTAGAGACCCTATGACAGGGGGCTTCACAGATACGCAGTATTTT.

The J gene is TRBJ2-3, the V gene TRBV7-3, with D possibly matching TRBD2 (7 bases). The V gene's germline CDR1 is SGHTA and CDR2 FQGTGA. CDR3 length: 15 residues. V was shortened by 5 bases and J by 5 bases, with 17 bases between the two germline ends. The CDR3 region is CASSPLRGAGDTQYF. The CDR3 DNA reads TGTGCCAGCAGCCCACTACGGGGGGCGGGAGATACGCAGTATTTT.

In DNA, the CDR3 is TGTGCCAGCAGCTTGGTTCAGGGGGGTAGCACAGATACGCAGTATTTT. Amino acids: CASSLVQGGSTDTQYF. J is TRBJ2-3 and V is TRBV7-2, with a weak D call TRBD1 (7 bases). Per the germline V gene, CDR1 is SGHTA and CDR2 is FQGNSA. The CDR3 is made up of 16 amino acids. Trimming cost V 3 bases and J 0 bases, with 13 bases left between them.

This chain joins TRBV5-1 and TRBJ1-1, with a tentative D call TRBD1 (6 bases). Trimming stripped 3 bases from V and 3 bases from J, with 12 bases between. Germline CDR1 and CDR2: SGHRS and YFSETQ. The CDR3 is 14 residues long. As DNA, the CDR3 is TGCGCCAGCAGCTCTGGCAGGGGTCACACTGAAGCTTTCTTT. Protein: CASSSGRGHTEAFF.

The rearrangement uses TRBV20-1 and TRBJ1-2, with 8 nucleotides matching TRBD1. The CDR3 is made up of 14 amino acids. From germline, CDR1 is DFQATT and CDR2 SNEGSKA (reference sequence). V lost 3 bases to trimming and J lost 5 bases; unmatched junction nucleotides: 8. Here the CDR3 DNA reads TGCAGTGCTAGCCCGGACAGGGTTGGGTATGGCTACACCTTC. Protein sequence: CSASPDRVGYGYTF.

DNA for the CDR3: TGCAGTGCTAGATCTCGGACGGGAAATTCACCCCTCCACTTT. It translates to CSARSRTGNSPLHF. The chain combines TRBV20-1 with TRBJ1-6; no clear D. Germline CDR1 is DFQATT and CDR2 is SNEGSKA (reference sequence). The CDR3 is 14 amino acids. V lost 2 bases to trimming and J lost 7 bases, with 12 bases between them.

As to this clonotype: One end of the junction does not line up with germline, which may come from a read error. The chain uses TRBV7-2 and TRBJ1-2; 10 bases are a match to TRBD1. This CDR3 is built from 15 residues. Looked up from germline, CDR1 is SGHTA and CDR2 is FQGNSA. CDR3 in DNA: TGCGCCAGCAGCTATGGCGCGACAGGGGGCGATGGCTACACCTTC. Translation gives CASSYGATGGDGYTF.

This sequence joins TRBV30 and TRBJ2-5; weak D call: TRBD2 (6 bases). CDR3 length: 15 amino acids. Trimming pared 8 bases from V and 1 base from J, leaving 20 bases between. Germline values: CDR1 GTSNPN, CDR2 SVGIG (reference sequence). CDR3 nucleotide sequence: TGTGCCCTGACTAGGGGAAGTCGGGCCCAAGAGACCCAGTACTTC. Protein sequence: CALTRGSRAQETQYF.

This sequence joins TRBV6-1 and TRBJ1-1, with D perhaps matching TRBD1 (5 bases). This CDR3 is 13 amino acids long. Germline lookup yields CDR1 MNHNS and CDR2 SASEGT. The germline V and J ends were trimmed by 6 bases and 3 bases, with 11 bases remaining between them. CDR3 DNA sequence: TGTGCCAGCAGCCTCGAGGGGCACACTGAAGCTTTCTTT. Amino acids: CASSLEGHTEAFF.

This sequence joins TRBV20-1 and TRBJ1-2, with 8 positions matching TRBD1. This CDR3 has 16 amino acids. J lost 8 bases, V lost 2 bases, and 16 bases had no gene match. CDR1 is DFQATT and CDR2 is SNEGSKA in the germline V gene (reference sequence). CDR3 coding DNA: TGCAGTGCTAGAACCCCGAGGTGGCAGGGGGCTTTCGGCTACACCTTC. Its protein is CSARTPRWQGAFGYTF.

The chain is built from TRBV6-1 and TRBJ1-5, with 7 nucleotides matching TRBD1. Germline lookup yields CDR1 MNHNS and CDR2 SASEGT. J was trimmed by 5 bases and V by 4 bases; bases with no gene match: 8. The CDR3 extends over 15 amino acids. The CDR3 region has the DNA TGTGCCAGCAGTGGTTCAGGGGGTTACGATCAGCCCCAGCATTTT. It codes for CASSGSGGYDQPQHF.

V and J are TRBV20-1 and TRBJ1-2; D call uncertain. Germline lookup yields CDR1 DFQATT and CDR2 SNEGSKA (reference sequence). There are 11 residues in the CDR3. Trimming removed 2 bases from V and 8 bases from J, with 9 bases in between. The CDR3 is CSARIGVGYTF. In DNA, the CDR3 is TGCAGTGCTAGAATCGGGGTCGGCTACACCTTC.

The chain carries TRBV21-1 and TRBJ1-2. TRBV21-1 is reported as a pseudogene. This CDR3 region has 15 residues. As DNA, the CDR3 is TGTGCCAGCAGCAAGTATACCGGGACTTTGTATGGCTACACCTTC. This codes for CASSKYTGTLYGYTF.

The rearrangement joins TRBV19 to TRBJ2-1; perhaps TRBD1 as D (5 bases). V was shortened by 1 base and J by 8 bases, with 6 bases between the two germline ends. Germline lookup yields CDR1 LNHDA and CDR2 SQIVND (reference sequence). This CDR3 is 12 amino acids long. The CDR3 region has the DNA TGTGCCAGTAGTATAGGGGGCGATGAGCAGTTCTTC. This codes for CASSIGGDEQFF.

V and J are TRBV11-3 and TRBJ2-2; D uncertain. The CDR3 has 13 residues. Per germline, CDR1 SGHNT and CDR2 YENEEA. The V gene lost 1 base and the J gene lost 6 bases, with 6 bases spanning the gap. The CDR3 protein is CASSLAGAGELFF. CDR3 bases: TGTGCCAGCAGCTTAGCTGGGGCCGGGGAGCTGTTTTTT.

V usage is TRBV2 and J usage is TRBJ2-5; D may be TRBD1 (5 bases). Germline CDR1 reads SNHLY; CDR2 reads FYNNEI. V gave up 2 bases and J gave up 3 bases, with 10 bases separating them. The CDR3 loop spans 14 amino acids. In nucleotides, the CDR3 is TGTGCCAGCAGTGAACAAGACAGAGAAGAGACCCAGTACTTC. This encodes CASSEQDREETQYF.

This clonotype is classed as large (0.1 to 1%). J is TRBJ2-5 and V is TRBV5-1; TRBD1 agrees at 9 bases. J was trimmed by 5 bases and V by 4 bases; bases with no gene match: 9. CDR1 and CDR2 from the germline V gene are SGHRS and YFSETQ. The CDR3 contains 15 residues. CDR3 amino acids: CASSRLTGGQETQYF. In nucleotides, the CDR3 is TGCGCCAGCAGCCGTTTAACAGGGGGCCAGGAGACCCAGTACTTC. The whole variable domain, filled in from reference TRBV5-1 and TRBJ2-5, reads KAGVTQTPRYLIKTRGQQVTLSCSPISGHRSVSWYQQTPGQGLQFLFEYFSETQRNKGNFPGRFSGRQFSNSRSEMNVSTLELGDSALYLCASSRLTGGQETQYFGPGTRLLVL.